What follows is one T cell receptor (beta chain) and its context. Antigen specificity is unknown. Unique molecular identifiers were used to barcode this TCRbeta library. TCRdb called the PCR reads again in MiXCR, with one record for every CDR3 protein. In the table there are almost 500,000 distinct CDR3 sequences, over 9.5% of which are singletons. The sample comes from a study of T-cell reconstitution after alpha-beta-depleted transplantation in children. Findings of the study overall: At day 60, the high TCRbeta diversity found in some patients originated from recipient T cells and thymic progenitors that had survived. One year post-transplant, T-cell counts and diversity were largely derived from T cells produced anew. In patients about two months after transplant, alpha-beta T cells reportedly arose from several hundred expanded graft clones.

CDR3 length equals 14 residues. V was trimmed by 8 bases and J by 3 bases, leaving 14 bases between them. The germline gives CDR1 MDHEN, CDR2 SYDVKM. The source was PBMCs, collected before TCRalphabeta/CD19-depleted stem cell transplant. The TCR sequence derives from a child younger than 10 with inherited bone marrow failure, due to receive a stem cell transplant. The chain is built from TRBV28 and TRBJ2-1, with D perhaps TRBD2 (6 bases). CDR3 protein: CASRGVPHYNEQFF. Here the CDR3 DNA reads TGTGCCAGCCGCGGGGTCCCCCACTACAATGAGCAGTTCTTC. The full variable domain, rest sourced from reference TRBV28 and TRBJ2-1, is DVKVTQSSRYLVKRTGEKVFLECVQDMDHENMFWYRQDPGLGLRLIYFSYDVKMKEKGDIPEGYSVSREKKERFSLILESASTNQTSMYLCASRGVPHYNEQFFGPGTRLTVL.